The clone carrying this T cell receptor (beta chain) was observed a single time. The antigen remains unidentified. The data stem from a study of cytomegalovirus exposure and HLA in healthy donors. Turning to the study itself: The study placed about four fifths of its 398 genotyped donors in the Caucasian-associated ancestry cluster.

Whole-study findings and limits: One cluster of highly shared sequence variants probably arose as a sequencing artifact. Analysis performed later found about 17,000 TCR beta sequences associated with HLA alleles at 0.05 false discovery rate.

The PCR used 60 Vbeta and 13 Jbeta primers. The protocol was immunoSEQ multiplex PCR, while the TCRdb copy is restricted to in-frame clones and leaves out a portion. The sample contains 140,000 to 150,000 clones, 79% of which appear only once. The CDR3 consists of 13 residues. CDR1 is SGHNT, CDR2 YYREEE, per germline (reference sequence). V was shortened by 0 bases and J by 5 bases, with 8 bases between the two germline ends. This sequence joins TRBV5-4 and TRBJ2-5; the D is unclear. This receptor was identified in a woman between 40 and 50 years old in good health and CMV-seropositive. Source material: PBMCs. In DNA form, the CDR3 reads TGTGCCAGCAGCTTGGGAGTTTTGGAGACCCAGTACTTC. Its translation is CASSLGVLETQYF. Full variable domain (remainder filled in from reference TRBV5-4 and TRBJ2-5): ETGVTQSPTHLIKTRGQQVTLRCSSQSGHNTVSWYQQALGQGPQFIFQYYREEENGRGNFPPRFSGLQFPNYSSELNVNALELDDSALYLCASSLGVLETQYFGPGTRLLVL.